These T cell receptor beta chains were read from a single sample in a study of blood T cell repertoires in COVID-19. This table comes from immunoSEQ multiplex PCR, and its TCRdb copy is limited to in-frame clones, with some not included. The table lists approximately 350,000 clones, 80% to 90% of them singletons. What was sequenced was peripheral blood. The receptor source for this set is a middle-aged man with acute or convalescent COVID-19. CDR3s include the opening cysteine and the closing phenylalanine or tryptophan. D genes are given only for firm matches. The size entry is marked missing in some rows and otherwise reads once, few, many or a size class.

V: TRBV11-3; D: NA; J: TRBJ2-1; size: NA; DNA: TGTGCCAGCAGCCCCACCTACAATGAGCAGTTCTTC; CDR3: CASSPTYNEQFF
V: TRBV6-4; D: TRBD1; J: TRBJ1-2; size: once; DNA: TGTGCCAGCAGCCTGGACTCAGGGGGCGACGGCTATGGCTACACCTTC; CDR3: CASSLDSGGDGYGYTF
V: TRBV15; D: NA; J: TRBJ1-4; size: NA; DNA: TGTGCCACCAGCCGGACACCCACAACTAATGAAAAACTGTTTTTT; CDR3: CATSRTPTTNEKLFF
V: TRBV7-2; D: NA; J: TRBJ2-7; size: NA; DNA: TGTGCCAGCAGCTTAGTTGGCCGGGGGAGCTCCTACGAGCAGTACTTC; CDR3: CASSLVGRGSSYEQYF
V: TRBV19; D: NA; J: TRBJ1-1; size: few; DNA: TGTGCCAGTAGTATGGACCGGACAGCCCAGAACACTGAAGCTTTCTTT; CDR3: CASSMDRTAQNTEAFF
V: TRBV15; D: NA; J: TRBJ1-2; size: NA; DNA: TGTGCCACCAGCACGGGGGGGAACTATGGCTACACCTTC; CDR3: CATSTGGNYGYTF
V: TRBV11-3; D: TRBD1; J: TRBJ1-1; size: NA; DNA: TGTGCCAGCGCGGCAGGGGACAGGAAAGCTTTCTTT; CDR3: CASAAGDRKAFF
V: TRBV7-2; D: NA; J: TRBJ2-1; size: few; DNA: TGTGCCAGCAGCCTCGGGACTCTAAACAATGAGCAGTTCTTC; CDR3: CASSLGTLNNEQFF
V: TRBV11-3; D: NA; J: TRBJ2-1; size: NA; DNA: TGTGCCAGCAGCTTAGGGGCTAAAGTTGAGCAGTTCTTC; CDR3: CASSLGAKVEQFF
V: TRBV13; D: NA; J: TRBJ1-2; size: NA; DNA: TGTGCCAGCAGCCAATCTTCCGCGTTAGGGGTCTATGGCTACACCTTC; CDR3: CASSQSSALGVYGYTF
V: TRBV19; D: NA; J: TRBJ1-1; size: NA; DNA: TGTGCCACAGGACTTTTAACGAACACTGAAGCTTTCTTT; CDR3: CATGLLTNTEAFF
V: TRBV5-1; D: TRBD1; J: TRBJ1-2; size: NA; DNA: TGCGCCAGCAGCTTTCAGGCAGGGGGCGAGTCTGGCTACACCTTC; CDR3: CASSFQAGGESGYTF
V: TRBV5-8; D: NA; J: TRBJ1-1; size: NA; DNA: TGTGCCAGCAGCTTTGGGCAGGGCTTCACTGAAGCTTTCTTT; CDR3: CASSFGQGFTEAFF
V: TRBV7-2; D: NA; J: TRBJ2-2; size: NA; DNA: TGTGCCAGCAGCTGGCGGGGCTCCCCCGGCGGGGAGCTGTTTTTT; CDR3: CASSWRGSPGGELFF
V: TRBV29-1; D: NA; J: TRBJ1-1; size: once; DNA: TGCAGCGTTGTACAGTTTTCTGAAGCTTTCTTT; CDR3: CSVVQFSEAFF
V: TRBV30; D: NA; J: TRBJ2-5; size: NA; DNA: TGTGCCTGGAGCACCGGGTTTTCTGAGACCCAGTACTTC; CDR3: CAWSTGFSETQYF
V: TRBV4-2; D: NA; J: TRBJ2-6; size: NA; DNA: TGTGCCAGCAGCCAAGTCACAGGGCAATTCTCTGGGGCCAACGTCCTGACTTTC; CDR3: CASSQVTGQFSGANVLTF
V: TRBV19; D: NA; J: TRBJ1-5; size: NA; DNA: TGTGCCAGTAGTATAGGGACTCATAGCAATCAGCCCCAGCATTTT; CDR3: CASSIGTHSNQPQHF
V: TRBV27; D: NA; J: TRBJ1-5; size: NA; DNA: TGTGCCAGCAGTTTAATGTGGGGCTATAGCAATCAGCCCCAGCATTTT; CDR3: CASSLMWGYSNQPQHF
V: TRBV6-5; D: TRBD2; J: TRBJ2-3; size: once; DNA: TGTGCCAGCAGGATCCCGGGACTAGTTGGTACGCAGTATTTT; CDR3: CASRIPGLVGTQYF
V: TRBV5-1; D: NA; J: TRBJ2-7; size: once; DNA: TGCGCCAGCAGCTTGGCCAGGCCGGACGAGCAGTACTTC; CDR3: CASSLARPDEQYF
V: TRBV5-1; D: NA; J: TRBJ2-6; size: NA; DNA: TGCGCCAGCAGCCGCGATTCAGGGTCGGGGGCCAACGTCCTGACTTTC; CDR3: CASSRDSGSGANVLTF
V: TRBV3-1/TRBV3-2; D: NA; J: TRBJ1-1; size: NA; DNA: TGTGCCAGCAGCCAACACAGGATTTTAGAAGCTTTCTTT; CDR3: CASSQHRILEAFF
V: TRBV4-2; D: TRBD2; J: TRBJ2-2; size: few; DNA: TGTGCCAGCAGCCAGGATAGCGGGAGTGGAGAGCTGTTTTTT; CDR3: CASSQDSGSGELFF
V: TRBV6-5; D: TRBD2; J: TRBJ2-7; size: NA; DNA: TGTGCCAGCGTAGCTAGCGGGGGATCCTACGAGCAGTACTTC; CDR3: CASVASGGSYEQYF
V: TRBV6-2/TRBV6-3; D: NA; J: TRBJ1-1; size: once; DNA: TGTGCCAGCAGTAGAAACAGAATTGAAGCTTTCTTT; CDR3: CASSRNRIEAFF
V: TRBV5-4; D: TRBD1; J: TRBJ1-1; size: NA; DNA: TGTGCCAGCAGCTTTGGACAGGGGGCGAACACTGAAGCTTTCTTT; CDR3: CASSFGQGANTEAFF
V: TRBV9; D: NA; J: TRBJ2-1; size: NA; DNA: TGTGCCAGCAGCGTCCGGGACTTCCCCGGTGAGCAGTTCTTC; CDR3: CASSVRDFPGEQFF
V: TRBV2; D: TRBD2; J: TRBJ2-3; size: NA; DNA: TGTGCCAGCCCTCCGAGGGGCGGGAGTGATACGCAGTATTTT; CDR3: CASPPRGGSDTQYF